This TCR beta chain stems from a study of CD4+ T cells in melanoma. The CDR3 loop spans 15 amino acids. Trimming stripped 5 bases from V and 1 base from J, with 14 bases between. Germline CDR1 and CDR2: SEHNR and FQNEAQ (reference sequence). Clones were read by immunoSEQ multiplex PCR, and TCRdb kept only the in-frame ones, dropping some. The sample has approximately 9,400 clones; around 65% are singletons. V is TRBV7-9 and J is TRBJ1-1, with D possibly matching TRBD1 (6 bases). The material sequenced was cells from a culture (not recorded whether cultured in vitro). The TCR originated in a human donor with melanoma. The CDR3 DNA reads TGTGCCAGCAGCCAAGGGGGGGGATGGAACACTGAAGCTTTCTTT. Residues: CASSQGGGWNTEAFF.